What follows is one T cell receptor beta chain and its context. The entry originates in a study of T cells in Graves' hyperthyroidism and ophthalmopathy. TCR beta CDR3 regions were amplified from RNA transcripts. First-round RT-PCR targeting the TCR CDR3 was performed with the HTBI primer set. A single record per CDR3 protein comes from TCRdb applying MiXCR to the multiplex PCR reads. The data show fewer than 45,000 distinct CDR3 sequences, 40% to 55% seen once. Newly diagnosed hyperthyroidism patients aged 18 to 65 years had disease lasting under 2 months. With V trimmed by 6 bases and J by 11 bases, 10 bases remained unmatched. The CDR3 sequence is 13 residues long.

The sequenced sample was blood. The chain combines TRBV12-3 or TRBV12-4 with TRBJ2-5; TRBD1 aligns across 9 bases. This TCR derives from a woman aged 45-60 years with Graves' hyperthyroidism that later progressed to Graves' ophthalmopathy. CDR3 sequence reads: CASSPGQGEKQYF. The CDR3 coding sequence is TGTGCCAGCAGCCCGGGACAGGGAGAGAAACAGTACTTC.